The text below deals with one T cell receptor beta chain. The antigen this receptor binds is unknown. TCRdb lists the instrument as Illumina HiSeq 2000. TCR beta cDNA libraries were made by 5'RACE template switching that added a universal primer site and unique molecular identifiers. Priming for cDNA synthesis came from the TCR beta constant segment, and two successive PCR amplification steps followed. On the study's bioinformatics: MIGEC was used to demultiplex reads and group the reads by UMI, and MiTCR was used to assemble and quantify clonotypes. To remove erroneous sequences, TCR cDNA sequences were retained only when supported by two or more reads. The tcR package was used for downstream repertoire analysis, and clonotypes were matched across fractions by CDR3 nucleotide sequence plus V segment. Antigen specificity was annotated against VDJdb with VDJmatch, allowing one amino acid substitution in CDR3. TCRdb reprocessed the reads, and each CDR3 protein sequence is entered once, without DNA. The V and J calls were not made by the authors but by TCRdb's processing. The table for this sample records about 260,000 distinct CDR3 sequences. The ten most abundant clones make up around 0.37% of the sample.

The sample comes from a study of T cells expressing NK-cell markers (dated by TCRdb to about 2020). Background on the whole study: Seven to nine donors provided sorted CD3+CD56+NKG2C+, CD3+CD56+NKG2C- and CD3+CD56-NKG2C+ T-cell subsets, whose TCR beta-chain repertoires were profiled. Sequencing of the libraries produced 2 x 150 bp reads on Illumina HiSeq 2000/2500, MiSeq or NextSeq. Seven of the eight sequenced donors were HCMV-seropositive and one was HCMV-seronegative. The eight sequenced donors were randomly selected healthy volunteers, three men and five women.

For CDR1 and CDR2, the germline V gene (reference sequence) lists MNHEY and SMNVEV. The CDR3 holds 15 amino acids from the cysteine to the phenylalanine. Only the protein sequence is given. To determine HCMV serostatus, a commercial ELISA kit was used to detect HCMV-specific IgG in serum. Peripheral blood mononuclear cells were isolated from blood by Ficoll density gradient centrifugation. The research as a whole found: Those dominant clonotypes were again the most abundant among CD3+CD56-NKG2C+ cells in a handful of donors, at about 25-60.1%. It remained unclear whether the expanded NKG2C-expressing T cell clones were specific for HCMV antigens. In roughly six donors, the dominant CD3+CD56+NKG2C+ clonotypes ranked among the top 10 CD8+ clonotypes, making up roughly 1.0-7.0% of CD8+ T cells.

The receptor chain draws on TRBV27 and TRBJ2-1; the TCRdb call, TRBD2, lacks DNA for checking. Sequencing input: blood T cells: a sorted CD56 or NKG2C T cell subset, CD4+ or CD8+ T cells, or bulk PBMC T cells (not recorded which). The source is a young man in good health. Donor details come from another sample of the same person, matched by shared clones. Here the CDR3 is given as CASRPLSGRYNEQFF.